Listed here are 8 T cell receptor beta chains from one sample, sequenced in a study of blood T cell repertoires in COVID-19. This table comes from immunoSEQ multiplex PCR, and its TCRdb copy is limited to in-frame clones, with some not included. The repertoire consists of about 250,000 clones, with 88% occurring once and the leading ten covering around 0.8%. Sequencing was done on a sample of peripheral blood. The receptors derive from a woman between 25 and 40 years old with acute or convalescent COVID-19.

The DNA of the CDR3 is TGTGCCAGCAGCCAAGATACCCCGTCTAGCGGGAGTTCTAATGAGCAGTTCTTC. Translating gives CASSQDTPSSGSSNEQFF. The chain couples TRBV3-1 (or the pseudogene TRBV3-2) to TRBJ2-1; TRBD2 matches 10 bases. J gave up 7 bases and V 0 bases, and 12 bases lay outside the gene matches. This CDR3 spans 18 amino acids. The V gene's germline CDR1 is LGHDT and CDR2 YNNKEL (reference sequence).

V gene TRBV4-2 combines with J gene TRBJ2-2; possibly TRBD2 for D (6 bases). The CDR3 is 18 amino acids. Germline assignment: CDR1 LGHNA and CDR2 YNFKEQ. V gave up 0 bases and J gave up 0 bases, with 14 bases separating them. CDR3 region: CASSQDRGSQANTGELFF. CDR3 sequence (DNA): TGTGCCAGCAGCCAAGATCGGGGGAGCCAGGCGAACACCGGGGAGCTGTTTTTT.

This clone has only one observation. The chain carries TRBV5-6 and TRBJ2-5, with D possibly TRBD1 on 10 matching bases. Trimming shortened V by 0 bases and J by 5 bases, and 20 bases separated the two germline ends. The CDR3 has 17 residues. Germline assignment: CDR1 SGHDT and CDR2 YYEEEE. The CDR3 DNA is TGTGCCAGCAGCTTGGGAAGGCTAGCGGGACAGGGGGAGACCCAGTACTTC. This sequence encodes CASSLGRLAGQGETQYF.

The J gene is TRBJ1-5, the V gene TRBV19; TRBD1 might be the D (5 bases). Trimming stripped 6 bases from V and 0 bases from J, with 18 bases between. Germline V gene lookup returns CDR1 LNHDA and CDR2 SQIVND (reference sequence). The CDR3 totals 17 residues. Here the CDR3 reads CASSTPPVTDSNQPQHF. In DNA, the CDR3 is TGTGCCAGTAGCACCCCCCCGGTGACAGATAGCAATCAGCCCCAGCATTTT.

V gene TRBV7-9 combines with J gene TRBJ2-7, with 7 bases lining up with TRBD1. In germline, CDR1 is SEHNR, CDR2 FQNEAQ (reference sequence). The CDR3 runs 14 residues. The V gene end was trimmed by 5 bases and the J gene end by 2 bases; junction bases not matched to a gene: 6. CDR3 DNA: TGTGCCAGCAGCGCCCCGGGACAGCCCTACGAGCAGTACTTC. Protein sequence: CASSAPGQPYEQYF.

This chain connects TRBV5-1 to TRBJ2-5, with TRBD2 matching 7 bases. There are 16 residues in the CDR3. The germline V gene encodes CDR1 SGHRS and CDR2 YFSETQ. Trimming took 4 bases from V and 1 from J; bases not matched to a gene: 10. In nucleotides, the CDR3 is TGCGCCAGCAGCCCGCGGACTAGGCCAATCCAAGAGACCCAGTACTTC. It encodes CASSPRTRPIQETQYF. Based on the CDR3 plus reference TRBV5-1 and TRBJ2-5, the full variable domain is KAGVTQTPRYLIKTRGQQVTLSCSPISGHRSVSWYQQTPGQGLQFLFEYFSETQRNKGNFPGRFSGRQFSNSRSEMNVSTLELGDSALYLCASSPRTRPIQETQYFGPGTRLLVL.

The rearrangement uses TRBV4-3 and TRBJ2-3; 7 nucleotides agree with TRBD2. The CDR3 has 16 residues. Losses at the gene ends were 1 base for V and 6 bases for J; bases not matched to a gene: 10. The V gene's germline CDR1 is LGHNA and CDR2 YSLEER. The CDR3 nucleotides read TGCGCCAGCAGCCAAGGAAATGCGGGAGCGTCTGATACGCAGTATTTT. It translates to CASSQGNAGASDTQYF.

The chain recombines TRBV9 with TRBJ1-2, with 12 bases lining up with TRBD1. Germline CDR1 SGDLS, CDR2 YYNGEE. This CDR3 has 15 amino acids. With 4 bases clipped from V and 6 bases from J, the junction kept 7 bases outside the gene matches. This CDR3 reads CASSIGTGGLNGYTF. The DNA for the CDR3 is TGTGCCAGCAGCATCGGGACAGGGGGCTTGAATGGCTACACCTTC. Complete variable domain (other parts from reference TRBV9 and TRBJ1-2): DSGVTQTPKHLITATGQRVTLRCSPRSGDLSVYWYQQSLDQGLQFLIQYYNGEERAKGNILERFSAQQFPDLHSELNLSSLELGDSALYFCASSIGTGGLNGYTFGSGTRLTVV.